Following are 10 T cell receptor beta chains from one sample sequenced in a study of CD8 T cell repertoires and HIV-1 epitope variants. The protocol was immunoSEQ multiplex PCR, while the TCRdb copy is restricted to in-frame clones and leaves out a portion. Counted here are about 5,000 clones, 55% to 70% occurring once; the ten biggest clones make up roughly 42%. These TCRs are of unknown antigen specificity. Sequences were obtained from cultured CD8+ T cells derived from PBMCs. Every receptor here comes from a male donor with HIV.

The CDR3 sequence: CASSTIGLEAFF. In DNA form, the CDR3 reads TGTGCCAGTAGTACTATAGGGCTTGAAGCTTTCTTT. This chain joins TRBV19 and TRBJ1-1, with D uncertain. This CDR3 contains 12 residues. Germline V gene data show CDR1 as LNHDA and CDR2 as SQIVND (reference sequence). V lost 4 bases and J 7 bases, leaving 10 bases between the germline ends.

The chain carries TRBV9 and TRBJ1-2; TRBD1 aligns across 7 bases. The CDR3 contains 15 residues. Germline V gene lookup returns CDR1 SGDLS and CDR2 YYNGEE. After removal of 0 bases from V and 7 bases from J, the junction contained 9 bases not matched to a gene. In DNA form, the CDR3 reads TGTGCCAGCAGCGTAGTAGAGGGGGCGCATGGTGGCTACACCTTC. It encodes CASSVVEGAHGGYTF.

This clone turned up a few times. The V and J genes are TRBV27 and TRBJ1-5; D gene unclear. Germline V lookup: CDR1 MNHEY, CDR2 SMNVEV (reference sequence). Trimming stripped 2 bases from V and 0 bases from J, with 8 bases between. CDR3 size: 15 residues. CDR3 protein: CASSLDGDSNQPQHF. In DNA, the CDR3 is TGTGCCAGCAGTTTAGACGGAGATAGCAATCAGCCCCAGCATTTT.

With regard to this clone: Its ends do not fully match the called genes, so a read error is possible. The rearrangement uses TRBV6-5 and TRBJ2-7; no firm D call. The CDR3 sequence is 11 residues long. Germline CDR1 reads MNHEY; CDR2 reads SVGAGI. The CDR3 loop reads CASRYSYEQYF. The CDR3 bases are TGTGCCAGCAGGTACTCCTACGAGCAGTACTTC.

This clone was observed a few times. The chain couples TRBV29-1 to TRBJ2-1; TRBD2 is a possible D gene (6 bases). CDR1 is SQVTM and CDR2 is ANQGSEA in the germline V gene. The V and J ends lost 0 bases and 1 base respectively, with 16 bases between them. The CDR3 totals 17 residues. CDR3 sequence reads: CSVEDVFGGASYNEQFF. DNA for the CDR3: TGCAGCGTTGAAGATGTTTTCGGGGGTGCGTCCTACAATGAGCAGTTCTTC.

The gene calls are TRBV10-3 and TRBJ2-1; D gene uncertain. Deletions cut 2 bases from V and 4 bases from J, with 6 bases between. CDR3 length: 13 residues. Per the germline V gene, CDR1 is ENHRY and CDR2 is SYGVKD. This CDR3 is CAISERLYNEQFF. The CDR3, as DNA: TGTGCCATCAGTGAGCGCTTATACAATGAGCAGTTCTTC.

Relative to its sample, this clone is medium-sized. The chain uses TRBV6-1 and TRBJ1-5; no definite D call. This CDR3 has 15 residues. Germline V CDR1 and CDR2: MNHNS, SASEGT. The germline V and J ends were trimmed by 6 bases and 5 bases, with 17 bases remaining between them. CDR3 sequence: CASSVDTDNYQPQHF. CDR3 DNA: TGTGCCAGCAGCGTAGACACCGACAACTATCAGCCCCAGCATTTT.

The chain is built from TRBV6-5 and TRBJ2-2, with TRBD2 matching over 9 bases. V shed 5 bases, J shed 6 bases, and the junction held 4 bases outside the gene matches. The CDR3 is 14 amino acids. Germline V lookup: CDR1 MNHEY, CDR2 SVGAGI. Here the CDR3 DNA reads TGTGCCAGCAGTACATTAGCGGGAGCCGGGGAGCTGTTTTTT. As protein: CASSTLAGAGELFF.

This rearrangement joins TRBV1 to TRBJ2-4; the table calls TRBD2, which could not be checked here. TRBV1 is described as a pseudogene. The CDR3 sequence is 17 residues long. Here the CDR3 reads CTSKGGGGTLAKNIQYF. CDR3 nucleotides: TGCACCAGCAAGGGTGGCGGGGGGACCCTAGCCAAAAACATTCAGTACTTC.

This clone was recorded once. The J gene is TRBJ1-5, the V gene TRBV6-6, with TRBD1 matching 8 bases. Germline V gene lookup returns CDR1 MNHNY and CDR2 SVGAGI (reference sequence). The ends lost 6 bases at V and 7 bases at J; junction bases unmatched: 8. The CDR3 has 14 amino acids. In DNA form, the CDR3 reads TGTGCCAGCAGATCCGGACAGGGAAAACAGCCCCAGCATTTT. Translated: CASRSGQGKQPQHF.